Reported below is one TCR beta chain. Alongside a J-beta primer mix, a sample-barcoded 5' primer served in a second PCR lasting roughly 6 to 12 cycles. One entry per CDR3 protein, called by TCRdb with MiXCR from the 5' RACE reads. The repertoire holds 1.4 million to 1.5 million distinct CDR3 sequences, with around 39% as singletons. This entry is derived from a study of blood T cells in healthy people across ages. On the study more broadly: Template switching captured about one barcoded beta molecule per two T cells.

This CDR3 comprises 15 residues. Germline CDR1 reads SEHNR; CDR2 reads FQNEAQ (reference sequence). Trimming stripped 3 bases from V and 4 bases from J, with 10 bases between. They isolated at least 6 million PBMCs from each sample. J is TRBJ2-6 and V is TRBV7-9; D tentatively fits TRBD1 or TRBD2 (5 bases each). The sequenced sample was blood. This clonotype originated in a woman under 30 in good health. CDR3 sequence (DNA): TGTGCCAGCAGCTTTGGGGACCCGGGGGCCAACGTCCTGACTTTC. Its translation is CASSFGDPGANVLTF.